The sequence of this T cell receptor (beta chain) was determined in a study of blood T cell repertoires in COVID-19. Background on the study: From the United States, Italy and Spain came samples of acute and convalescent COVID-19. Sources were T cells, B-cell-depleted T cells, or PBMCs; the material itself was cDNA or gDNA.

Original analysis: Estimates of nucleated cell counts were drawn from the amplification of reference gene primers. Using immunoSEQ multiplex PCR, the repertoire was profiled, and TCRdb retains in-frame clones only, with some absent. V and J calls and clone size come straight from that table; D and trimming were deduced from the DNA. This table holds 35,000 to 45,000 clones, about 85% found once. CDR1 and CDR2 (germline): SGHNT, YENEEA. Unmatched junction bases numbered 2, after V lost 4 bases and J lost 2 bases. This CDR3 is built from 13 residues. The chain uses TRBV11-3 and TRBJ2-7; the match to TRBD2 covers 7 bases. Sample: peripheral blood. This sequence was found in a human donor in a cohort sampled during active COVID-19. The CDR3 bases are TGTGCCAGCAGCTGGGGAGGGACCTACGAGCAGTACTTC. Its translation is CASSWGGTYEQYF.